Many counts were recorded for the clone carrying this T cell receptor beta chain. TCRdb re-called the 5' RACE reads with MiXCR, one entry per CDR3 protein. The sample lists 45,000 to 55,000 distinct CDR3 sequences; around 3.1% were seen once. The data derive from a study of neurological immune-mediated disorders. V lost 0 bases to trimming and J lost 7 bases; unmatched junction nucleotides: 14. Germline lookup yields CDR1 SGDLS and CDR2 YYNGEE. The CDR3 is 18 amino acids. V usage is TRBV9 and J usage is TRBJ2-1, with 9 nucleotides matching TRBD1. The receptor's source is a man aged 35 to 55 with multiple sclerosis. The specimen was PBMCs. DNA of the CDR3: TGTGCCAGCAGCGTAGCTTCCTTGGGGACAGGGAGTGGAAATGAGCAGTTCTTC. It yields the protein CASSVASLGTGSGNEQFF.